Listed below are T cell receptor beta chains from one sample, sequenced in a study of a mutant IDH1 vaccine in newly diagnosed glioma. Which antigens these TCRs recognize remains unknown. Assay used: immunoSEQ multiplex PCR; TCRdb lists only in-frame clones, some missing. The data hold about 120,000 clones, with under 90% observed a single time. The input for sequencing was PBMCs, taken from a glioma patient whose treatment included an IDH1 peptide vaccine. Every receptor here comes from a woman between 50 and 59 years old with glioma. CDR3s include the opening cysteine and the closing phenylalanine or tryptophan. Each record gives: D gene, J gene, V gene, clone size, CDR3 protein, CDR3 DNA. The D gene is left open where the match is weak. Size is stated for part of the rows, as once, few or many counts, or as a class when the clone is expanded.

D gene: TRBD2
J gene: TRBJ2-2
V gene: TRBV9
clone size: once
CDR3 protein: CASSGSGKTGELFF
CDR3 DNA: TGTGCCAGCAGCGGTAGCGGGAAGACCGGGGAGCTGTTTTTT

D gene: -
J gene: TRBJ2-3
V gene: TRBV28
clone size: once
CDR3 protein: CASRPIALGDTQYF
CDR3 DNA: TGTGCCAGCAGACCAATCGCCCTCGGGGATACGCAGTATTTT

D gene: -
J gene: TRBJ2-5
V gene: TRBV27
clone size: -
CDR3 protein: CASSPTLHSRETQYF
CDR3 DNA: TGTGCCAGCAGTCCAACCCTACATAGCCGAGAGACCCAGTACTTC

D gene: -
J gene: TRBJ2-2
V gene: TRBV30
clone size: few
CDR3 protein: CAWTAGRELFF
CDR3 DNA: TGTGCCTGGACCGCGGGCCGGGAGCTGTTTTTT

D gene: -
J gene: TRBJ2-1
V gene: TRBV28
clone size: -
CDR3 protein: CASSIYGRHLLNEQFF
CDR3 DNA: TGTGCCAGCAGTATTTATGGGCGGCACTTACTCAATGAGCAGTTCTTC

D gene: -
J gene: TRBJ2-1
V gene: TRBV2
clone size: once
CDR3 protein: CASSDLAGRTQSSYNEQFF
CDR3 DNA: TGTGCCAGCAGTGACTTGGCGGGCCGAACACAGAGCTCCTACAATGAGCAGTTCTTC

D gene: -
J gene: TRBJ2-5
V gene: TRBV6-6
clone size: -
CDR3 protein: CASLFQGGAGETQYF
CDR3 DNA: TGTGCCAGCCTGTTCCAGGGAGGTGCAGGGGAGACCCAGTACTTC

D gene: -
J gene: TRBJ1-4
V gene: TRBV9
clone size: once
CDR3 protein: CASRWVAGPLFF
CDR3 DNA: TGTGCCAGCAGGTGGGTGGCAGGGCCTTTGTTTTTT

D gene: -
J gene: TRBJ2-5
V gene: TRBV7-9
clone size: -
CDR3 protein: CASSPIEETQYF
CDR3 DNA: TGTGCCAGCAGCCCCATTGAAGAGACCCAGTACTTC

D gene: -
J gene: TRBJ1-1
V gene: TRBV6-5
clone size: -
CDR3 protein: CASSPPRSGQFQAFF
CDR3 DNA: TGTGCCAGCAGCCCCCCAAGGTCAGGGCAGTTCCAAGCTTTCTTT

D gene: TRBD1
J gene: TRBJ1-2
V gene: TRBV7-9
clone size: -
CDR3 protein: CASSLASDRGRNYGYTF
CDR3 DNA: TGTGCCAGCAGCTTAGCGTCAGACAGGGGACGCAACTATGGCTACACCTTC

D gene: TRBD2
J gene: TRBJ2-7
V gene: TRBV18
clone size: -
CDR3 protein: CASSPSITGRFPYEQYF
CDR3 DNA: TGTGCCAGCTCACCGAGTATCACCGGGAGGTTCCCCTACGAGCAGTACTTC

D gene: TRBD1
J gene: TRBJ2-7
V gene: TRBV28
clone size: -
CDR3 protein: CASSPQGVPSYEQYF
CDR3 DNA: TGTGCCAGCAGTCCACAGGGGGTTCCCTCCTACGAGCAGTACTTC

D gene: -
J gene: TRBJ2-7
V gene: TRBV4-1
clone size: -
CDR3 protein: CASSQAAGISHEQYF
CDR3 DNA: TGCGCCAGCAGCCAAGCGGCAGGGATTTCCCACGAGCAGTACTTC

D gene: TRBD1
J gene: TRBJ1-3
V gene: TRBV7-3
clone size: -
CDR3 protein: CASSLTGGVSGNTIYF
CDR3 DNA: TGTGCCAGCAGCTTAACAGGGGGCGTCTCTGGAAACACCATATATTTT

D gene: -
J gene: TRBJ2-1
V gene: TRBV29-1
clone size: -
CDR3 protein: CSVYRGEQFF
CDR3 DNA: TGCAGCGTGTACCGGGGTGAGCAGTTCTTC

D gene: TRBD2
J gene: TRBJ2-2
V gene: TRBV28
clone size: -
CDR3 protein: CASSSDYLTSGDTGELFF
CDR3 DNA: TGTGCCAGCAGTTCCGACTACCTGACTAGCGGGGACACCGGGGAGCTGTTTTTT

D gene: TRBD1
J gene: TRBJ2-7
V gene: TRBV4-1
clone size: -
CDR3 protein: CASSQPGQAGGEQYF
CDR3 DNA: TGCGCCAGCAGCCAACCGGGACAGGCCGGAGGCGAGCAGTACTTC

D gene: TRBD1
J gene: TRBJ2-7
V gene: TRBV19
clone size: once
CDR3 protein: CASSSGQGSSYEQYF
CDR3 DNA: TGTGCCAGTAGTTCCGGACAGGGGAGCTCCTACGAGCAGTACTTC

D gene: -
J gene: TRBJ1-4
V gene: TRBV5-6
clone size: -
CDR3 protein: CASSRGANEKLFF
CDR3 DNA: TGTGCCAGCAGCCGAGGAGCTAATGAAAAACTGTTTTTT

D gene: -
J gene: TRBJ1-5
V gene: TRBV21-1
clone size: few
CDR3 protein: CASGGQGEGQPQHF
CDR3 DNA: TGTGCCAGCGGGGGACAGGGTGAGGGTCAGCCCCAGCATTTT

D gene: -
J gene: TRBJ2-3
V gene: TRBV4-2
clone size: -
CDR3 protein: CASSQVVRQAGTQYF
CDR3 DNA: TGTGCCAGCAGCCAAGTCGTCAGACAGGCGGGTACGCAGTATTTT

D gene: -
J gene: TRBJ1-1
V gene: TRBV25-1
clone size: -
CDR3 protein: CASKEITEAFF
CDR3 DNA: TGTGCCAGCAAGGAGATCACTGAAGCTTTCTTT

D gene: TRBD1
J gene: TRBJ1-5
V gene: TRBV16
clone size: -
CDR3 protein: CASSQSGQGNQPQHF
CDR3 DNA: TGTGCCAGCAGCCAATCAGGACAGGGAAATCAGCCCCAGCATTTT

D gene: -
J gene: TRBJ2-1
V gene: TRBV7-2
clone size: -
CDR3 protein: CASSLERSGKFF
CDR3 DNA: TGTGCCAGCAGCTTAGAGAGGTCAGGGAAGTTCTTC

D gene: -
J gene: TRBJ1-1
V gene: TRBV7-9
clone size: -
CDR3 protein: CASSPGVDTEAFF
CDR3 DNA: TGTGCCAGCAGCCCCGGCGTGGACACTGAAGCTTTCTTT

D gene: -
J gene: TRBJ2-3
V gene: TRBV6-6
clone size: -
CDR3 protein: CASSYRGVQPGDTQYF
CDR3 DNA: TGTGCCAGCAGTTACAGAGGAGTCCAACCTGGCGATACGCAGTATTTT

D gene: TRBD1
J gene: TRBJ2-1
V gene: TRBV2
clone size: once
CDR3 protein: CASSVRGRKNEQFF
CDR3 DNA: TGTGCCAGCAGTGTCAGGGGGCGTAAGAATGAGCAGTTCTTC

D gene: TRBD2
J gene: TRBJ2-3
V gene: TRBV27
clone size: -
CDR3 protein: CASSLALAESTDTQYF
CDR3 DNA: TGTGCCAGCAGTTTAGCCCTAGCGGAAAGCACAGATACGCAGTATTTT

D gene: TRBD1
J gene: TRBJ2-1
V gene: TRBV5-1
clone size: -
CDR3 protein: CASGTGQNNEQFF
CDR3 DNA: TGCGCCAGCGGCACGGGACAGAACAATGAGCAGTTCTTC

D gene: TRBD2
J gene: TRBJ2-3
V gene: TRBV11-2
clone size: -
CDR3 protein: CASSLTSGPVATQYF
CDR3 DNA: TGTGCCAGCAGCCTGACTAGCGGGCCGGTGGCTACGCAGTATTTT

D gene: TRBD2
J gene: TRBJ2-3
V gene: TRBV30
clone size: -
CDR3 protein: CAWSVGTSGRSTDTQYF
CDR3 DNA: TGTGCCTGGAGTGTGGGGACTAGCGGGAGGAGTACAGATACGCAGTATTTT

D gene: -
J gene: TRBJ1-5
V gene: TRBV30
clone size: -
CDR3 protein: CAWSVRGGPNQPQHF
CDR3 DNA: TGTGCCTGGAGTGTACGGGGAGGGCCCAATCAGCCCCAGCATTTT

D gene: TRBD1
J gene: TRBJ1-1
V gene: TRBV6-6
clone size: -
CDR3 protein: CASSYTGGNTEAFF
CDR3 DNA: TGTGCCAGCAGTTACACAGGGGGCAACACTGAAGCTTTCTTT